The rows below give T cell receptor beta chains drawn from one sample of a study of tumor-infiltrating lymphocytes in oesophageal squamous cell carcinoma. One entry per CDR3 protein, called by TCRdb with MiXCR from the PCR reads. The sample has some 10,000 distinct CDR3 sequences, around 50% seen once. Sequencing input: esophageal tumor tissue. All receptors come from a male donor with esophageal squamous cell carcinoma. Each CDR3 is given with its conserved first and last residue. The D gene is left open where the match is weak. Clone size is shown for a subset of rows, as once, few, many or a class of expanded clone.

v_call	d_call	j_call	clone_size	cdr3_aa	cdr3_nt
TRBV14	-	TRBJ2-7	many	CASSHGLGTYGVEQYF	TGTGCCAGCAGCCACGGTTTAGGTACCTACGGGGTAGAGCAGTACTTC
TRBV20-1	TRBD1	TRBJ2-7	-	CSARDHWEQGASYEQYF	TGCAGTGCTAGAGATCATTGGGAACAGGGGGCCTCCTACGAGCAGTACTTC
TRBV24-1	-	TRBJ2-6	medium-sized	CATSDTTRSGANVLTF	TGTGCCACCAGTGATACAACAAGGTCTGGGGCCAACGTCCTGACTTTC
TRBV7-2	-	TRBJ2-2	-	CASTEQNTGELVF	TGTGCCAGCACGGAGCAAAACACCGGGGAGCTGGTTTTT
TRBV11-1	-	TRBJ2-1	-	CASSLGRGSYNEQFF	TGTGCCAGCAGCTTAGGGCGTGGTTCCTACAATGAGCAGTTCTTC
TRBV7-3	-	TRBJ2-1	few	CASSDRPYAYNEQFF	TGTGCCAGCAGCGATCGGCCATACGCCTACAATGAGCAGTTCTTC
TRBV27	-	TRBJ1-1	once	CASSLNRNTEAFF	TGTGCCAGCAGTTTAAACAGGAACACTGAAGCTTTCTTT
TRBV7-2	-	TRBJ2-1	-	CASSLVAYNEQFF	TGTGCCAGCAGCTTAGTGGCATACAATGAGCAGTTCTTC
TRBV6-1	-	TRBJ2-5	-	CASRGHRPQETQYF	TGTGCCAGCAGGGGACATCGTCCTCAAGAGACCCAGTACTTC
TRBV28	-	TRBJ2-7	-	CASSFTRGRSSYEQYF	TGTGCCAGCAGTTTCACACGGGGGCGGAGCTCCTACGAGCAGTACTTC
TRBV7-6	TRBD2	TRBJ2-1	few	CASSFLAGAYNEQFF	TGTGCCAGCAGCTTCCTAGCGGGAGCCTACAATGAGCAGTTCTTC
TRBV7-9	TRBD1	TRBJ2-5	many	CASSSGQGYETQYF	TGTGCCAGCAGCTCGGGACAGGGTTACGAGACCCAGTACTTC
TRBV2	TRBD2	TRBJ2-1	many	CASRERDESYNEQFF	TGTGCCAGCAGGGAGCGGGATGAATCCTACAATGAGCAGTTCTTC
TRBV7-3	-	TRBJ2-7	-	CASSRDGAHSYEQYF	TGTGCCAGCAGCCGGGACGGGGCCCACTCTTACGAGCAGTACTTC
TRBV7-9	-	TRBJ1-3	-	CASTRDRSGNTIYF	TGTGCCAGCACCCGAGACAGGTCTGGAAACACCATATATTTT
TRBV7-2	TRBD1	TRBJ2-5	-	CAIALQGARQETQYF	TGTGCCATCGCACTTCAGGGGGCGAGACAAGAGACCCAGTACTTC
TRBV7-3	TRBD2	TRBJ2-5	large	CASSPSGRAGETQYF	TGTGCCAGCAGCCCTAGCGGGAGGGCCGGGGAGACCCAGTACTTC
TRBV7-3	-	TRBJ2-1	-	CASSWGGPNNEQFF	TGTGCCAGCAGCTGGGGCGGACCAAACAATGAGCAGTTCTTC
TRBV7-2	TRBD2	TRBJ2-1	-	CASSLGTSGRGYEQFF	TGTGCCAGCAGCTTAGGGACTAGCGGGAGGGGGTACGAGCAGTTCTTC
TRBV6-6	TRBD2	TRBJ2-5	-	CASSYPGGPQETQYF	TGTGCCAGCAGTTACCCGGGAGGCCCCCAAGAGACCCAGTACTTC
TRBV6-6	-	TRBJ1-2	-	CASSVGRDYGYTF	TGTGCCAGCAGTGTGGGCAGGGACTATGGCTACACCTTC
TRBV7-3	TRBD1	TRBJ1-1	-	CASSLNVGATGRNGGTEAFF	TGTGCCAGCAGCTTAAACGTGGGGGCGACAGGGCGGAATGGGGGCACTGAAGCTTTCTTT
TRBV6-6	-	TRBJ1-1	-	CASSYRSRELNTEAFF	TGTGCCAGCAGTTACCGTAGCAGGGAGTTGAACACTGAAGCTTTCTTT
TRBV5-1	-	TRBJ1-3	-	CASSLDLSSGNTIYF	TGCGCCAGCAGCTTGGACCTGAGCTCTGGAAACACCATATATTTT
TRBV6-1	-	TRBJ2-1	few	CASRRQAYNEQFF	TGTGCCAGCCGCAGACAGGCCTACAATGAGCAGTTCTTC
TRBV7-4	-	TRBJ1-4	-	CASSLLQTDEKLFF	TGTGCCAGCAGCTTGTTGCAGACCGATGAAAAACTGTTTTTT
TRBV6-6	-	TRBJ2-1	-	CASNPGSSYNEQFF	TGTGCCAGCAATCCAGGGAGCTCCTACAATGAGCAGTTCTTC
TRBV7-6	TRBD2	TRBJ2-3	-	CASRPGLAGGSDTQYF	TGTGCCAGCAGACCCGGACTAGCGGGAGGGTCCGATACGCAGTATTTT
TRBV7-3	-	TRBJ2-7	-	CASSLNPGAIGEQYF	TGTGCCAGCAGCTTAAATCCGGGGGCGATTGGCGAGCAGTACTTC
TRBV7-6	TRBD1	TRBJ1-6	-	CASRSGQGVNSPLHF	TGTGCCAGCAGATCCGGACAGGGGGTTAATTCACCCCTCCACTTT
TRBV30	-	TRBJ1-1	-	CAWSWVRTEAFF	TGTGCCTGGAGTTGGGTACGCACTGAAGCTTTCTTT
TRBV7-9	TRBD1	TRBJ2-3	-	CASSLETGADTQYF	TGTGCCAGCAGCTTAGAGACAGGGGCAGATACGCAGTATTTT
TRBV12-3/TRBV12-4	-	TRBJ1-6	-	CASSSGEEQYF	TGTGCCAGCAGTTCGGGTGAGGAGCAGTACTTT
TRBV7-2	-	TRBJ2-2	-	CASSLVPLNTGELFF	TGTGCCAGCAGCTTAGTGCCCCTGAACACCGGGGAGCTGTTTTTT
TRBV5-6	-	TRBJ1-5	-	CASSLDGGRYNQPQHF	TGTGCCAGCAGCTTGGATGGGGGCCGCTACAATCAGCCCCAGCATTTT
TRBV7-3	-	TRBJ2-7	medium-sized	CASSLGVEYEQYF	TGTGCCAGCAGCTTAGGGGTAGAGTACGAGCAGTACTTC
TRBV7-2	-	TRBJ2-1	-	CASSLAAGAAYNEQFF	TGTGCCAGCAGCTTAGCCGCGGGGGCGGCTTACAATGAGCAGTTCTTC